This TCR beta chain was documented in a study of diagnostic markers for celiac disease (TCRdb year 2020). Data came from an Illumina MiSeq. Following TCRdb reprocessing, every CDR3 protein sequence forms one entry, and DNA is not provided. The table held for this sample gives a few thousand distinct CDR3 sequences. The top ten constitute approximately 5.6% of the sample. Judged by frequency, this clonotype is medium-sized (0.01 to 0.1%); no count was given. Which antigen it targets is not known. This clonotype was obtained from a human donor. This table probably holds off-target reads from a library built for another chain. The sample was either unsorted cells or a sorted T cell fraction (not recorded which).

The CDR3 region reads CASSEGPSGNSPLHF. The rearranged chain carries TRBV6-4 and TRBJ1-6. The germline V gene gives CDR1 as MRHNA and CDR2 as SNTAGT. The CDR3 starts with the cysteine, ends with the phenylalanine, and has 15 residues. No nucleotide data were recorded.